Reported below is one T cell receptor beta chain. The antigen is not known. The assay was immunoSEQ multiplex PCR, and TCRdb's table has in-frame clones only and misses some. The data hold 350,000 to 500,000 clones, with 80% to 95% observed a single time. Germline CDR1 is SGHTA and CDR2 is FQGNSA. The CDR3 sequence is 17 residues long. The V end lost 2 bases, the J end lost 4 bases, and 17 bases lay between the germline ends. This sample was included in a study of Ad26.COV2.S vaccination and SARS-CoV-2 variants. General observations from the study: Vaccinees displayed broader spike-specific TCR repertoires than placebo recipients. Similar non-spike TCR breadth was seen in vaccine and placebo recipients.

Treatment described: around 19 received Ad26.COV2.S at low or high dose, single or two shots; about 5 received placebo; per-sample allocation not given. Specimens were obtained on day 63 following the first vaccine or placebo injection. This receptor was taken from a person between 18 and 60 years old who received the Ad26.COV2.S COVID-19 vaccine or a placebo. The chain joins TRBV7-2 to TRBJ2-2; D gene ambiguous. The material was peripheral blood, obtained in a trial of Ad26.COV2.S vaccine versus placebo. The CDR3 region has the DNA TGTGCCAGCAGCTTATCCTCCGGCAGGTTACTCACCGGGGAGCTGTTTTTT. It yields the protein CASSLSSGRLLTGELFF.